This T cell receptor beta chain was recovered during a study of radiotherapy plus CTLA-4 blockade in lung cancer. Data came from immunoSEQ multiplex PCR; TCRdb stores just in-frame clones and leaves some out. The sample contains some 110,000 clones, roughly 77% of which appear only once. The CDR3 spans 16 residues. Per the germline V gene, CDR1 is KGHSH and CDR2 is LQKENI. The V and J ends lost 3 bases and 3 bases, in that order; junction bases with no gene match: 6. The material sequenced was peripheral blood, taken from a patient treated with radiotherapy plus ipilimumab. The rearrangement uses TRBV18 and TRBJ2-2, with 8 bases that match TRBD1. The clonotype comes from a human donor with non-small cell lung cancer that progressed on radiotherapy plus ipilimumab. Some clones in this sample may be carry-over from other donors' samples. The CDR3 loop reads CASSPSQGVDTGELFF. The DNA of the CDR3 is TGTGCCAGCTCACCTTCACAGGGGGTGGACACCGGGGAGCTGTTTTTT.